A selection of T cell receptor beta chains follows, all from one sample in a study of CD8+ T cells in alopecia areata. Generated by immunoSEQ multiplex PCR, the TCRdb table keeps only in-frame clones and is missing some. The table has approximately 210,000 clones, approximately 72% seen once. Material: CD4+ T cells sorted from blood, obtained around week 42, from a patient treated with tofacitinib. The receptors were gathered from a human donor with alopecia areata. The CDR3 runs from the conserved cysteine through the conserved F or W. A D gene is named only where the DNA matches it firmly. Clone size, where shown, is once, few, many, or a class for clones that have expanded.

CDR3 protein,CDR3 DNA,D gene,clone size,V gene,J gene
CASSLGSGRGWSGANVLTF,TGTGCCAGCAGCTTAGGGTCGGGCAGGGGGTGGTCTGGGGCCAACGTCCTGACTTTC,TRBD1,few,TRBV11-2,TRBJ2-6
CASSPRQGDYEQYF,TGTGCCAGCAGTCCACGGCAGGGGGATTACGAGCAGTACTTC,TRBD1,.,TRBV6-6,TRBJ2-7
CSVAVRVRETQYF,TGCAGCGTTGCGGTCAGGGTTCGAGAGACCCAGTACTTC,.,few,TRBV29-1,TRBJ2-5
CASRPKEMWNTEAFF,TGTGCCAGCAGACCGAAGGAAATGTGGAACACTGAAGCTTTCTTT,.,.,TRBV6-5,TRBJ1-1
CASSPPSQEAREAFF,TGTGCCAGCTCACCACCCTCACAGGAGGCTCGGGAAGCTTTCTTT,.,.,TRBV18,TRBJ1-1
CASSPTGATNYGYTF,TGTGCCAGCAGCCCGACAGGCGCTACTAACTATGGCTACACCTTC,.,.,TRBV2,TRBJ1-2
CASSLEGVGEQFF,TGCGCCAGCAGCTTGGAAGGGGTGGGGGAGCAGTTCTTC,.,.,TRBV5-1,TRBJ2-1
CSVASGPNTEAFF,TGCAGCGTTGCCTCGGGTCCGAACACTGAAGCTTTCTTT,.,.,TRBV29-1,TRBJ1-1
CASSPRGGTTDTQYF,TGTGCCAGCAGCCCCAGGGGGGGGACCACAGATACGCAGTATTTT,.,.,TRBV11-2,TRBJ2-3
CASGLQETQYF,TGTGCCAGTGGCCTACAAGAGACCCAGTACTTC,.,once,TRBV19,TRBJ2-5
CASSQDKVRVFGNEQFF,TGCGCCAGCAGCCAAGATAAAGTGAGGGTATTTGGCAATGAGCAGTTCTTC,.,.,TRBV4-3,TRBJ2-1
CSVASGLQGTQYF,TGCAGCGTTGCCTCTGGACTCCAAGGGACCCAGTACTTC,.,.,TRBV29-1,TRBJ2-5
CASSPGQGISPLHF,TGCGCCAGCAGCCCCGGACAGGGGATCTCACCCCTCCACTTT,TRBD1,few,TRBV5-1,TRBJ1-6
CAISDSDLSVSPLHF,TGTGCCATCAGTGACTCTGACCTGAGTGTTTCACCCCTCCACTTT,.,.,TRBV10-3,TRBJ1-6
CASSFGQGSYEQYF,TGTGCCAGCAGCTTCGGACAGGGCTCCTACGAGCAGTACTTC,TRBD1,few,TRBV7-9,TRBJ2-7
CASSQDPISGVAGELFF,TGCGCCAGCAGCCAAGATCCCATTAGCGGGGTTGCGGGGGAGCTGTTTTTT,TRBD2,.,TRBV4-3,TRBJ2-2
CASSWALAGGRDTQYF,TGCGCCAGCAGCTGGGCCCTAGCGGGGGGGCGAGATACGCAGTATTTT,TRBD2,.,TRBV5-1,TRBJ2-3
CSVVDRPNTEAFF,TGCAGCGTTGTAGACAGACCTAACACTGAAGCTTTCTTT,.,few,TRBV29-1,TRBJ1-1
CASSFLLGGNTEAFF,TGCGCCAGCAGCTTCCTACTGGGGGGGAACACTGAAGCTTTCTTT,.,.,TRBV5-1,TRBJ1-1
CASSPDPGGYEQYF,TGTGCCAGCAGCCCTGACCCGGGGGGTTACGAGCAGTACTTC,TRBD2,.,TRBV7-3,TRBJ2-7
CATSREGQGNQPQHF,TGTGCCACCAGCAGAGAGGGACAGGGAAATCAGCCCCAGCATTTT,TRBD1,.,TRBV15,TRBJ1-5
CAWGTGYNSPLHF,TGTGCCTGGGGGACAGGCTATAATTCACCCCTCCACTTT,TRBD1,few,TRBV30,TRBJ1-6
CAWRVEGYGYTF,TGTGCCTGGAGGGTAGAAGGATATGGCTACACCTTC,.,few,TRBV30,TRBJ1-2